This TCR beta chain appears in the sequencing data of a study of T-cell reconstitution after alpha-beta-depleted transplantation in children. Unique molecular identifiers were built into the TCRbeta library. TCRdb re-called the PCR reads through MiXCR, storing one row per CDR3 protein. This sample has 700,000 to 950,000 distinct CDR3 sequences, with less than 20% found just once. The receptor comes from a male patient aged 10 to 17 who had a stem cell transplant for acute lymphoblastic leukemia, so the T cells may come from the graft donor. The material sequenced was PBMCs, mostly from graft donor cells, taken 360 days after TCRalphabeta/CD19-depleted stem cell transplant.

In nucleotides, the CDR3 is TGCGCCAGCAGCTTTGACAGAAGGGGGAGGGAGACCCAGTACTTC. It is translated as CASSFDRRGRETQYF. This rearrangement joins TRBV5-1 to TRBJ2-5; D tentatively reads TRBD1 or TRBD2 (6 bases each). Germline values: CDR1 SGHRS, CDR2 YFSETQ. The germline V and J ends were trimmed by 2 bases and 5 bases, with 16 bases remaining between them. This CDR3 spans 15 amino acids.